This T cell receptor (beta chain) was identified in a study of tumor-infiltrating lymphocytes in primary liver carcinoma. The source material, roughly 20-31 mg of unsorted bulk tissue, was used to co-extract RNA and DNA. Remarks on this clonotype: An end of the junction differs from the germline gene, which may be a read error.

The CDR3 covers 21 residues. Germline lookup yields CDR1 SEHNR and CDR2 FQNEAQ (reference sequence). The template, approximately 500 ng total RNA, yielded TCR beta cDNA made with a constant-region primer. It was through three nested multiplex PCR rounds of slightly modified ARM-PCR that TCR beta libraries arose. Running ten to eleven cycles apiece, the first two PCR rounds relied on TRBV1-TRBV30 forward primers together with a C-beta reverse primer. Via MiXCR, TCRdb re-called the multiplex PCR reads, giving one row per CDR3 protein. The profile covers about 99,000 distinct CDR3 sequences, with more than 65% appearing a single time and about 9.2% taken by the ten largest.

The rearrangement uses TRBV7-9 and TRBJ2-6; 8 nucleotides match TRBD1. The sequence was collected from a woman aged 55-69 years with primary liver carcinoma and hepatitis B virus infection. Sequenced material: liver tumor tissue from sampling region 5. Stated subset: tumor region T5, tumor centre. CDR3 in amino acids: CASSLVFATGAINSGANVLTF. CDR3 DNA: TGTGCCAGCAGCTTAGTTTTTGCGACAGGGGCAATAAACTCTGGGGCCAACGTGCTGACTTTC.